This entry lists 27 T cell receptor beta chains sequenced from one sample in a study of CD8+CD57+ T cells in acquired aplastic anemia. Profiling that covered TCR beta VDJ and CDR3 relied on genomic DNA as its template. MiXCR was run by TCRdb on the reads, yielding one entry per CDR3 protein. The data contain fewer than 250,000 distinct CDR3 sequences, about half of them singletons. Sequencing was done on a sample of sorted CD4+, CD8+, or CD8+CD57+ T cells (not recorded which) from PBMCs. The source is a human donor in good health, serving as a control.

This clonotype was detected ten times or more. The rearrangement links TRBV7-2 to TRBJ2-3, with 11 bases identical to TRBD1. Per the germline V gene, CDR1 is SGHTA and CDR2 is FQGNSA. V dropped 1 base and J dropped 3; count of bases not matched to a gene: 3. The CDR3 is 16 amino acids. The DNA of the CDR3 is TGTGCCAGCAGCTTAGTCGGGACAGGGGGTACAGATACGCAGTATTTT. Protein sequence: CASSLVGTGGTDTQYF.

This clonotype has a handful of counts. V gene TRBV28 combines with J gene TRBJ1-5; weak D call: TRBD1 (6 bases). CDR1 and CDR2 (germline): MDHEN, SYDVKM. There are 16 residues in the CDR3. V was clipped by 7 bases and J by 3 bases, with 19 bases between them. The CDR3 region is CASTYPSGAANQPQHF. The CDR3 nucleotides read TGTGCCAGCACCTACCCCTCGGGGGCTGCCAATCAGCCCCAGCATTTT.

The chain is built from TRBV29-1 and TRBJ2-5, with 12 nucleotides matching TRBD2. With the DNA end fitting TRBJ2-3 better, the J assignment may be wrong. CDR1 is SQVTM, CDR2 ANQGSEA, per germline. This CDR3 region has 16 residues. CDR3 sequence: CSVIPDGTSGFGTQYF. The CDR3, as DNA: TGCAGCGTAATACCCGACGGGACTAGCGGGTTTGGTACGCAGTATTTT.

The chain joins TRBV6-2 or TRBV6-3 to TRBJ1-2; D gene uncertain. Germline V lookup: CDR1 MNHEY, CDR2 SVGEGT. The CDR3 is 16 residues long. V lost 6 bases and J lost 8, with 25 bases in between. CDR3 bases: TGTGCCAGCAGACACCGCCTAGCGGGCATTACCTACGGCTACACCTTC. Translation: CASRHRLAGITYGYTF.

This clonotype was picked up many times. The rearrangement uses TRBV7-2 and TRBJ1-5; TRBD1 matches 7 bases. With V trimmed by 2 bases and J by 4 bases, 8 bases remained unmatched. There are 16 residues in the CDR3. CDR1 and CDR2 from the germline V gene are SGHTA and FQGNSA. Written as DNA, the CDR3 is TGTGCCAGCAGCTTAAGACAGGGCGGGATAAATCAGCCCCAGCATTTT. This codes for CASSLRQGGINQPQHF. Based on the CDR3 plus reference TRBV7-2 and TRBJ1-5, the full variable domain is GAGVSQSPSNKVTEKGKDVELRCDPISGHTALYWYRQSLGQGLEFLIYFQGNSAPDKSGLPSDRFSAERTGGSVSTLTIQRTQQEDSAVYLCASSLRQGGINQPQHFGDGTRLSIL.

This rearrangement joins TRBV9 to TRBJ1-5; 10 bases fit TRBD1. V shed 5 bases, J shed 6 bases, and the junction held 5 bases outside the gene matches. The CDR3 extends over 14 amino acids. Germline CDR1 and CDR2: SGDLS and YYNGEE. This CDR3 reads CASRPRDRGQPQHF. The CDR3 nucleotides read TGTGCCAGCAGACCCCGGGACAGGGGTCAGCCCCAGCATTTT.

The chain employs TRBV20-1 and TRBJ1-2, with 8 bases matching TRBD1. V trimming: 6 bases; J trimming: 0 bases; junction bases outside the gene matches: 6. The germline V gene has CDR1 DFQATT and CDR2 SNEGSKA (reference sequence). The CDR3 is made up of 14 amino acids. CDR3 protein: CSAKETGANYGYTF. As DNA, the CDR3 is TGCAGTGCAAAGGAGACAGGGGCTAACTATGGCTACACCTTC.

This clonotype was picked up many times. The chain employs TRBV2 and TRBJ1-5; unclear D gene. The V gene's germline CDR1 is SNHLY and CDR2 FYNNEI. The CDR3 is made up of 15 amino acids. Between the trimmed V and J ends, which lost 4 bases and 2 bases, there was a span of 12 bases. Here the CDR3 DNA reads TGTGCCAGCAGTGGAGACGGGCTTGGCAATCAGCCCCAGCATTTT. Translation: CASSGDGLGNQPQHF.

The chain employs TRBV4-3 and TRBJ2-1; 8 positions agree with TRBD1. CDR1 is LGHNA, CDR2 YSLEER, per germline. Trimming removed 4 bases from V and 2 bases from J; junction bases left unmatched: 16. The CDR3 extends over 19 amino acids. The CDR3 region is CASSPGRVRDRLPYNEQFF. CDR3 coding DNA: TGCGCCAGCAGCCCGGGGCGGGTACGGGACAGGCTACCCTACAATGAGCAGTTCTTC.

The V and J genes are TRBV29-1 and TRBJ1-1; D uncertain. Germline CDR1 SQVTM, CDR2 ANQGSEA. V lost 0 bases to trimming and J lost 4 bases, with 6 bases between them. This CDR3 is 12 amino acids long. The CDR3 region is CSVEDRGTEAFF. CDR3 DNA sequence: TGCAGCGTTGAAGATCGGGGCACTGAAGCTTTCTTT.

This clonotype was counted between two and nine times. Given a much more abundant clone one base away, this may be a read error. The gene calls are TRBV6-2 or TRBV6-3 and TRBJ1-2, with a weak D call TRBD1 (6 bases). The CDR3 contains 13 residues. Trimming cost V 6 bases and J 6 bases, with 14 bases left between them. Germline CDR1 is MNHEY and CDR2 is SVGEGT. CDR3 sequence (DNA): TGTGCCAGCAGCCCGAACAGGGAGGATGGCTACACCTTC. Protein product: CASSPNREDGYTF.

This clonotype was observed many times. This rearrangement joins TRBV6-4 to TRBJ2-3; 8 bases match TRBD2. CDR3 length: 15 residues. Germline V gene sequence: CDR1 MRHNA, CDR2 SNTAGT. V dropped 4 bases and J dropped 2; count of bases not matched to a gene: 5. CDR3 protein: CASSVQRGPTDTQYF. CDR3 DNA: TGTGCCAGCAGTGTGCAGCGGGGGCCCACAGATACGCAGTATTTT.

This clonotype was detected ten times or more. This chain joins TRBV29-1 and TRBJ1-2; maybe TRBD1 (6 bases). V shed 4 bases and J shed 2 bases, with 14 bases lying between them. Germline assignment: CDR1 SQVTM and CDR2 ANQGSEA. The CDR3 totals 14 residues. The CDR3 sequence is CSVVLVGQNYGYTF. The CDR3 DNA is TGCAGCGTTGTTTTGGTTGGACAGAACTATGGCTACACCTTC.

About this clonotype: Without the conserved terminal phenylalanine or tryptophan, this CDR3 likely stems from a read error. Written as DNA, the CDR3 is TGTGCCAGCAGTGACAGGGGACGTAGCACAGATACGCAGTACCTC. Its translation: CASSDRGRSTDTQYL. The chain recombines TRBV6-1 with TRBJ2-5; the D gene is possibly TRBD1 (6 bases). This CDR3 has 15 residues. Trimming removed 3 bases from V and 11 bases from J, with 22 bases in between. Germline V gene sequence: CDR1 MNHNS, CDR2 SASEGT.

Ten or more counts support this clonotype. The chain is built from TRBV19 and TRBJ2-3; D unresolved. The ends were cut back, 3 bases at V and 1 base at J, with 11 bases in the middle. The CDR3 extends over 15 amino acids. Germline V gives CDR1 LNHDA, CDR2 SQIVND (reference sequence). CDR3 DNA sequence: TGTGCCAGTAGTATCAAACGGCCCGGCACAGATACGCAGTATTTT. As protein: CASSIKRPGTDTQYF.

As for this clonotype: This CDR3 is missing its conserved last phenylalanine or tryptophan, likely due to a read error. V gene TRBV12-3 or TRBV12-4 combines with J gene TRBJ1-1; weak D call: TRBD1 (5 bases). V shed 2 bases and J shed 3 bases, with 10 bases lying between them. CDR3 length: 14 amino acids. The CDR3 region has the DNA TGTGCCAGCAGTTTACAGGGCCGATACACTGAAGCTTTCCTT. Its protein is CASSLQGRYTEAFL.

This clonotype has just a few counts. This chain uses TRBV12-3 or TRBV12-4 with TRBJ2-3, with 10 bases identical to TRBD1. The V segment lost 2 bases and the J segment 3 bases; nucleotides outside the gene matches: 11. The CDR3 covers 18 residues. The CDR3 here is CASSLTLPGTGVTDTQYF. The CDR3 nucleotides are TGTGCCAGCAGTTTAACCTTGCCCGGGACAGGGGTGACAGATACGCAGTATTTT.

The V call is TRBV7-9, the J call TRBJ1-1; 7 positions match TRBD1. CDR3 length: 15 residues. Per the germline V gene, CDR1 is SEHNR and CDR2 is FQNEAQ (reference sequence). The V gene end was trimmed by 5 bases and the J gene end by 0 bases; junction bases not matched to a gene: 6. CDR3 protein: CASSRTGQMNTEAFF. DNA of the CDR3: TGTGCCAGCAGCCGAACGGGACAGATGAACACTGAAGCTTTCTTT.

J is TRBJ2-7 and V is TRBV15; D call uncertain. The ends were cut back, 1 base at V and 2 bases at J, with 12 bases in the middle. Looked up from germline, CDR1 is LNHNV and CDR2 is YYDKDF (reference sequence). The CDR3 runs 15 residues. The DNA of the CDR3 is TGTGCCACCAGCAGAGGGCCGTTGGGGACCTACGAGCAGTACTTC. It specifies CATSRGPLGTYEQYF.

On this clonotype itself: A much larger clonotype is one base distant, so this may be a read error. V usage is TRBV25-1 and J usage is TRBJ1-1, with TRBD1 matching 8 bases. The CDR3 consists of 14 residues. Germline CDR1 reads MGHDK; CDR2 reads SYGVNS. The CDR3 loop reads CAGSNRGSNTEAFF. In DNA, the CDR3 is TGTGCCGGCAGTAACAGGGGGAGTAACACTGAAGCTTTCTTT.

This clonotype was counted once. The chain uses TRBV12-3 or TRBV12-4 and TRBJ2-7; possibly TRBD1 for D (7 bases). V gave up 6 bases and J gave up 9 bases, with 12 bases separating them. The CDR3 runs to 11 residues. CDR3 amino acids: CASSQQGGQYF. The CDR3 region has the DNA TGTGCCAGCAGCCAGCAGGGGGGGCAGTACTTC.

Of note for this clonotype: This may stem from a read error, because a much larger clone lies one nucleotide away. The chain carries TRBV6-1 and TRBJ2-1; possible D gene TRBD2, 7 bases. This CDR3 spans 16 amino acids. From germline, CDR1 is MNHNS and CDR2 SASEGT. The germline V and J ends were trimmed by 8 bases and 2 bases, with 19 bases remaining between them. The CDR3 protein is CASGSVGGGAYNEQFF. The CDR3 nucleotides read TGTGCCAGCGGAAGCGTTGGCGGGGGCGCCTACAATGAGCAGTTCTTC.

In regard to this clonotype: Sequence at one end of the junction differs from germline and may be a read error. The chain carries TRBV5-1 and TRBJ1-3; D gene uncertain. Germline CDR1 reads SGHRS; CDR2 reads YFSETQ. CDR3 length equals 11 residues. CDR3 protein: CASSPVGTIYF. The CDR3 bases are TGTGCCAGCAGCCCCGTGGGCACCATATATTTT.

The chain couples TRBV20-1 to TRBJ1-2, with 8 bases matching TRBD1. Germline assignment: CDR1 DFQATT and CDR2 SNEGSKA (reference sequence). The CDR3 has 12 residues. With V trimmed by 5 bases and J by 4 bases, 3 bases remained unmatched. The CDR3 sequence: CSAPGQGYGYTF. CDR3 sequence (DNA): TGCAGTGCTCCTGGACAGGGCTATGGCTACACCTTC.

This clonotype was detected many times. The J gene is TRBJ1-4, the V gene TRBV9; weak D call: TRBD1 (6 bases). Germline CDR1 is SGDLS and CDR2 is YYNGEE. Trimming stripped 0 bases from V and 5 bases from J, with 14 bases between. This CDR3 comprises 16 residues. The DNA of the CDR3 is TGTGCCAGCAGCGTAGGCGGACAGCTGGAGAATGAAAAACTGTTTTTT. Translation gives CASSVGGQLENEKLFF.

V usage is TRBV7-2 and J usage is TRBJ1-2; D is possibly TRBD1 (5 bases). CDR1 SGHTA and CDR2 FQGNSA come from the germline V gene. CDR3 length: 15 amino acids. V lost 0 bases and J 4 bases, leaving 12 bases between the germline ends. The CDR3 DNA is TGTGCCAGCAGCTTAGCGTCGGGGCAAAGCTATGGCTACACCTTC. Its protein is CASSLASGQSYGYTF.

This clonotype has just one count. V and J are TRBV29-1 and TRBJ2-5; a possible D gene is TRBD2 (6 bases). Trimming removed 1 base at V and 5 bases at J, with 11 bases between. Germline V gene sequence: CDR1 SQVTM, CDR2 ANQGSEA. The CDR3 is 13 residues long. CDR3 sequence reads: CSVEGGGVETQYF. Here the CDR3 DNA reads TGCAGCGTTGAAGGGGGAGGCGTTGAGACCCAGTACTTC.